The clone carrying this TCR beta chain has only a few counts. The data were obtained in a study of blood T cell repertoires in COVID-19. Sequenced by immunoSEQ multiplex PCR; TCRdb stores in-frame clones only, minus some. This table holds 200,000 to 250,000 clones, 84% found once. Symptom resolution, clearance, or two negative PCRs marked the recovered donors of Cohort 3. The CDR3 covers 18 residues. Source material: PBMCs or T cells enriched from blood (not recorded which). The chain is built from TRBV21-1 and TRBJ1-1. TRBV21-1 is noted as a pseudogene. The clonotype comes from a woman aged 40 to 50 who had recovered from COVID-19. The CDR3 DNA follows: TGTGCCAGCAATCAATGCCCGGGACGGCGGGGATGGAACACTGAAGCTTTCTTT. Residues: CASNQCPGRRGWNTEAFF.